The T cell receptor beta chain described here comes from a study of T cells after yellow fever vaccination. Study-level background: With SMART-Seq v4 Ultra Low Input, the fractions containing low cell numbers were prepared. Findings and limits, study-wide: Though it reached lower strength, the secondary response hit its peak faster, day 5 versus 15. Post-booster samples contained most primary-vaccination clones (about 96% CD4, about 90% CD8). Abundant bulk-population clonotypes could contaminate the FACS-sorted repertoires.

In TCRdb, the 5' RACE reads were re-called with MiXCR into one record per CDR3 protein. The sample contains roughly 320,000 distinct CDR3 sequences, roughly 10% of which appear only once. The CDR3 is 13 amino acids. The germline V gene has CDR1 SGHDT and CDR2 YYEEEE. V lost 4 bases and J lost 3; bases outside the gene matches: 3. Concerning this clonotype itself: Antigen: not known.

The input for sequencing was CD4+ T cells sorted from PBMCs, taken 45 days after the yellow fever booster vaccination. The receptor was derived from a young man who received the YFV17D yellow fever vaccine. This chain uses TRBV5-6 with TRBJ2-7; 8 positions agree with TRBD1. DNA for the CDR3: TGTGCCAGCAGCCTGGGACAGGTCTACGAGCAGTACGTC. It yields the protein CASSLGQVYEQYV.